This TCR beta chain was sequenced for a study of blood T cell repertoires in COVID-19. The junction had 5 bases not matched to a gene; V was cut back by 6 bases and J by 4 bases. The CDR3 loop spans 15 amino acids. Germline V gene sequence: CDR1 MDHEN, CDR2 SYDVKM. The data were produced by immunoSEQ multiplex PCR, yet TCRdb's version contains in-frame clones alone and is incomplete. In the table there are tens of thousands of clones, around 87% of which are singletons. The source of this sequence is a man aged 55 to 70 with active COVID-19. The chain employs TRBV28 and TRBJ1-5; 11 nucleotides match TRBD1. The sequencing input was peripheral blood. CDR3 nucleotides: TGTGCCAGCAGCTCTGGACAGGGGGCAAATCAGCCCCAGCATTTT. Translating gives CASSSGQGANQPQHF.